Sequencing of this TCR beta chain was carried out in a study of type 1 regulatory T cells. Study details: T-allo10 is an in vitro-generated, Tr1-enriched CD4 T cell product specific for alloantigen. The study, taken as a whole, reports: Tr1 cells had a more restricted TCR repertoire than non-Tr1 cells.

V shed 3 bases and J shed 4 bases, with 10 bases lying between them. The CDR3 totals 14 residues. Germline V lookup: CDR1 SGHVS, CDR2 FQNEAQ. In this sample, this clonotype turned up a few times. What it binds is unknown. TCRdb reprocessed the reads with MiXCR, giving one entry per CDR3 protein. The repertoire holds tens of thousands of distinct CDR3 sequences, with 55% to 65% as singletons. The receptor's source is a human donor in good health. V and J are TRBV7-8 and TRBJ1-5; weak D call: TRBD1 (5 bases). Material for sequencing was cultured non-Tr1 T cells, either the whole culture or a sorted T cell fraction (not recorded which). The CDR3 spells CASSLGRGNQPQHF. CDR3 DNA sequence: TGTGCCAGCAGCTTGGGACGGGGGAATCAGCCCCAGCATTTT.